The following is a TCR beta chain sequence with its context. As yet, its antigen is unknown. The Oncomine TCR Beta short-read assay was applied to DNA of cultured CD4+ T cells. TCRdb reprocessed the PCR reads via MiXCR and lists one record per CDR3 protein. The sample carries roughly 20,000 distinct CDR3 sequences, approximately 40% recorded once. V lost 3 bases, J lost 5 bases, and 10 bases lay in between. Looked up from germline, CDR1 is LNHDA and CDR2 is SQIVND (reference sequence). The CDR3 runs 13 residues. Treatment here: approximately nine-day PBMC culture with coronavirus spike peptide pools or control peptides (ViraFEST assay). The data stem from a study of vaccination and CD4 T cells after COVID-19. About the research overall: Collection of post-vaccine samples followed dose two by a median around 72 days, spanning a range of 14 to 241.

Study results and caveats: Convalescent patients' vaccine-specific clones were spike mono-reactive in 304 of 307 cases. With convalescent patients, a median about 90% of reactive clones emerged solely after vaccination.

Source: CD4+ T cells from blood, cultured in vitro, taken after SARS-CoV-2 vaccination. This TCR came from a human donor who had recovered from COVID-19. The chain employs TRBV19 and TRBJ2-5; no clear D gene. CDR3 protein: CASSIGLGETQYF. The CDR3 bases are TGTGCCAGTAGTATCGGCCTCGGGGAGACCCAGTACTTC.